The sequence of this TCR beta chain was determined in a study of identical twins. To note about this clonotype: The antigen remains undetermined.

TCRdb called the 5' RACE reads again in MiXCR, with one record for every CDR3 protein. The data contain some 900,000 distinct CDR3 sequences, 9% to 15% of them singletons. This CDR3 region has 14 residues. Germline V CDR1 and CDR2: SGHRS, YFSETQ. Deletions cut 5 bases from V and 2 bases from J, with 13 bases between. Study-wide results and caveats: Twins' excess sharing was less marked for out-of-frame beta sequences. Researchers caution that invariant MAIT and iNKT cells could partly confound zero-insertion analyses.

The sample was also reused in another study, on yellow fever vaccine responses in identical twins.

The chain recombines TRBV5-1 with TRBJ2-5; no clear D gene. Sequencing was done on a sample of PBMCs. The sequence derives from a woman younger than 35 in good health. The CDR3 sequence: CASRERLKQETQYF. CDR3 bases: TGCGCCAGCAGGGAAAGGCTAAAACAAGAGACCCAGTACTTC.